This is a list of T cell receptor beta chains from one sample in a study of OX40 agonist ivuxolimab in advanced cancers. The data were produced by immunoSEQ multiplex PCR, yet TCRdb's version contains in-frame clones alone and is incomplete. This sample has around 72,000 clones, with approximately 84% found just once. The specimen was CD4+ or CD8+ T cells sorted from blood, collected in a trial of the OX40 agonist ivuxolimab. The receptors stem from an adult with an advanced solid tumor such as melanoma, head and neck, liver or kidney cancer. Both conserved end residues are part of each CDR3. The D gene is left open where the match is weak. The size entry is marked missing in some rows and otherwise reads once, few, many or a size class.

d_gene: TRBD2; v_gene: TRBV10-3; abundance: -; j_gene: TRBJ2-3; CDR3aa: CAISVSLAGRADTQYF; CDR3nt: TGTGCCATCAGTGTTTCGCTAGCGGGAAGAGCTGATACGCAGTATTTT
d_gene: TRBD1; v_gene: TRBV5-6; abundance: -; j_gene: TRBJ1-6; CDR3aa: CASSLRGQANSPLHF; CDR3nt: TGTGCCAGCAGCTTGAGGGGACAGGCGAATTCACCCCTCCACTTT
d_gene: -; v_gene: TRBV6-4; abundance: -; j_gene: TRBJ2-3; CDR3aa: CASSDSAVGAEKDTQYF; CDR3nt: TGTGCCAGCAGTGACTCGGCCGTGGGGGCCGAGAAAGATACGCAGTATTTT
d_gene: -; v_gene: TRBV7-6; abundance: few; j_gene: TRBJ2-1; CDR3aa: CASSLGYNEQFF; CDR3nt: TGTGCCAGCAGCTTAGGCTACAATGAGCAGTTCTTC
d_gene: -; v_gene: TRBV2; abundance: once; j_gene: TRBJ2-1; CDR3aa: CASKNPVVLNEQFF; CDR3nt: TGTGCCAGCAAAAACCCCGTGGTTCTCAATGAGCAGTTCTTC
d_gene: TRBD2; v_gene: TRBV6-1; abundance: few; j_gene: TRBJ2-1; CDR3aa: CASGKREGNEQFF; CDR3nt: TGTGCCAGCGGGAAGCGGGAGGGGAATGAGCAGTTCTTC
d_gene: TRBD1; v_gene: TRBV19; abundance: -; j_gene: TRBJ2-2; CDR3aa: CAGSKDRGWTGELFF; CDR3nt: TGTGCCGGTAGTAAAGACAGGGGTTGGACCGGGGAGCTGTTTTTT
d_gene: -; v_gene: TRBV27; abundance: -; j_gene: TRBJ2-7; CDR3aa: CASSPEPFYEQYF; CDR3nt: TGTGCCAGCAGTCCTGAACCTTTCTACGAGCAGTACTTC
d_gene: -; v_gene: TRBV18; abundance: -; j_gene: TRBJ1-3; CDR3aa: CASSPPRLGSGNTIYF; CDR3nt: TGTGCCAGCTCACCACCGAGGTTGGGCTCTGGAAACACCATATATTTT
d_gene: -; v_gene: TRBV5-8; abundance: once; j_gene: TRBJ1-2; CDR3aa: CASSLTVYGYTF; CDR3nt: TGTGCCAGCAGCTTGACAGTCTATGGCTACACCTTC
d_gene: -; v_gene: TRBV5-1; abundance: few; j_gene: TRBJ1-2; CDR3aa: CASSLGQPGSGYTF; CDR3nt: TGCGCCAGCAGCTTGGGACAGCCCGGCTCAGGCTACACCTTC
d_gene: -; v_gene: TRBV6-4; abundance: -; j_gene: TRBJ2-3; CDR3aa: CASRKTGTDTQYF; CDR3nt: TGTGCCAGCAGAAAAACGGGCACAGATACGCAGTATTTT
d_gene: -; v_gene: TRBV2; abundance: many; j_gene: TRBJ2-7; CDR3aa: CASSLNTYEQYF; CDR3nt: TGTGCCAGCAGTCTGAACACCTACGAGCAGTACTTC
d_gene: -; v_gene: TRBV5-6; abundance: -; j_gene: TRBJ2-6; CDR3aa: CASRGTGANVLTF; CDR3nt: TGTGCCAGCAGGGGGACTGGGGCCAACGTCCTGACTTTC
d_gene: -; v_gene: TRBV6-5; abundance: -; j_gene: TRBJ2-1; CDR3aa: CASSYGSYEQFF; CDR3nt: TGTGCCAGCAGTTATGGTAGTTATGAGCAGTTCTTC
d_gene: -; v_gene: TRBV5-6; abundance: -; j_gene: TRBJ2-5; CDR3aa: CASSLEAYGEETQYF; CDR3nt: TGTGCCAGCAGCTTGGAAGCCTACGGTGAAGAGACCCAGTACTTC
d_gene: -; v_gene: TRBV28; abundance: -; j_gene: TRBJ1-5; CDR3aa: CASSLYLFQPQHF; CDR3nt: TGTGCCAGCAGTTTATATCTATTTCAGCCCCAGCATTTT
d_gene: TRBD2; v_gene: TRBV4-1; abundance: -; j_gene: TRBJ2-7; CDR3aa: CASSQGRLAGSEQYF; CDR3nt: TGCGCCAGCAGCCAAGGTAGACTAGCGGGATCCGAGCAGTACTTC
d_gene: -; v_gene: TRBV2; abundance: -; j_gene: TRBJ1-2; CDR3aa: CASAGRDTYGYTF; CDR3nt: TGTGCCAGCGCGGGCAGGGACACCTATGGCTACACCTTC
d_gene: -; v_gene: TRBV5-1; abundance: -; j_gene: TRBJ2-7; CDR3aa: CASSLMGYEQYF; CDR3nt: TGCGCCAGCAGCTTGATGGGGTACGAGCAGTACTTC
d_gene: -; v_gene: TRBV27; abundance: -; j_gene: TRBJ2-1; CDR3aa: CATSLGERRQFF; CDR3nt: TGTGCCACCTCACTAGGGGAGAGGCGGCAGTTCTTC
d_gene: TRBD2; v_gene: TRBV28; abundance: -; j_gene: TRBJ2-5; CDR3aa: CASNVLAAQETQYF; CDR3nt: TGTGCCAGCAACGTACTAGCGGCCCAAGAGACCCAGTACTTC
d_gene: TRBD1; v_gene: TRBV19; abundance: few; j_gene: TRBJ2-7; CDR3aa: CASSIAGGTYEQYF; CDR3nt: TGTGCCAGTAGTATCGCAGGGGGAACCTACGAGCAGTACTTC
d_gene: TRBD2; v_gene: TRBV5-1; abundance: -; j_gene: TRBJ2-1; CDR3aa: CASSLVSGREGGEQFF; CDR3nt: TGCGCCAGCAGCTTGGTTTCTGGGCGGGAGGGTGGTGAGCAGTTCTTC
d_gene: -; v_gene: TRBV7-2; abundance: -; j_gene: TRBJ2-4; CDR3aa: CASSLKTGLNIQYF; CDR3nt: TGTGCCAGCAGCTTAAAGACAGGTTTGAACATTCAGTACTTC
d_gene: -; v_gene: TRBV7-9; abundance: -; j_gene: TRBJ2-3; CDR3aa: CASSALGDTQYF; CDR3nt: TGTGCCAGCAGCGCATTGGGGGATACGCAGTATTTT
d_gene: TRBD2; v_gene: TRBV5-1; abundance: -; j_gene: TRBJ2-7; CDR3aa: CASSLLPGTSGTYEQYF; CDR3nt: TGCGCCAGCAGCCTTCTTCCCGGGACTAGCGGGACCTACGAGCAGTACTTC
d_gene: TRBD2; v_gene: TRBV6-5; abundance: -; j_gene: TRBJ2-7; CDR3aa: CASSYSGAGGYEQYF; CDR3nt: TGTGCCAGCAGTTACTCAGGAGCGGGAGGCTACGAGCAGTACTTC
d_gene: TRBD2; v_gene: TRBV7-6; abundance: -; j_gene: TRBJ2-2; CDR3aa: CASSLMRETSAGELFF; CDR3nt: TGTGCCAGCAGCTTAATGCGGGAAACTAGCGCCGGGGAGCTGTTTTTT
d_gene: -; v_gene: TRBV29-1; abundance: once; j_gene: TRBJ2-2; CDR3aa: CSVARGNTGELFF; CDR3nt: TGCAGCGTTGCCAGGGGGAACACCGGGGAGCTGTTTTTT
d_gene: -; v_gene: TRBV6-1; abundance: -; j_gene: TRBJ2-3; CDR3aa: CANRHDSTDTQYF; CDR3nt: TGTGCCAACAGACATGATAGCACAGATACGCAGTATTTT
d_gene: -; v_gene: TRBV28; abundance: -; j_gene: TRBJ2-5; CDR3aa: CASSFAETQYF; CDR3nt: TGTGCCAGCAGTTTTGCTGAGACCCAGTACTTC
d_gene: TRBD2; v_gene: TRBV28; abundance: -; j_gene: TRBJ2-7; CDR3aa: CASSLSIAGVVYEQYF; CDR3nt: TGTGCCAGCAGTTTATCAATCGCGGGAGTAGTGTACGAGCAGTACTTC
d_gene: -; v_gene: TRBV21-1; abundance: -; j_gene: TRBJ2-7; CDR3aa: CASRVAEIRSYEQYF; CDR3nt: TGTGCCAGCAGGGTGGCGGAGATCCGCTCTTACGAGCAGTACTTC
d_gene: -; v_gene: TRBV19; abundance: -; j_gene: TRBJ1-4; CDR3aa: CASSIRVQDNEKLFF; CDR3nt: TGTGCCAGTAGTATACGGGTCCAGGATAATGAAAAACTGTTTTTT
d_gene: TRBD2; v_gene: TRBV18; abundance: few; j_gene: TRBJ2-3; CDR3aa: CASSSRTSGIDTQYF; CDR3nt: TGTGCCAGCTCAAGCAGGACTAGCGGGATAGATACGCAGTATTTT
d_gene: -; v_gene: TRBV5-6; abundance: -; j_gene: TRBJ2-5; CDR3aa: CASSLVLGETQYF; CDR3nt: TGTGCCAGCAGCTTGGTCCTAGGAGAGACCCAGTACTTC
d_gene: -; v_gene: TRBV5-1; abundance: once; j_gene: TRBJ2-1; CDR3aa: CASSLAPGTERNNEQFF; CDR3nt: TGCGCCAGCAGCTTGGCGCCCGGGACCGAAAGAAACAATGAGCAGTTCTTC
d_gene: -; v_gene: TRBV2; abundance: -; j_gene: TRBJ2-6; CDR3aa: CASNPRQSSGANVLTF; CDR3nt: TGTGCCAGCAACCCCCGGCAGAGCTCTGGGGCCAACGTCCTGACTTTC
d_gene: TRBD2; v_gene: TRBV7-2; abundance: -; j_gene: TRBJ2-3; CDR3aa: CASSYSGTNTDTQYF; CDR3nt: TGTGCCAGCAGCTATAGCGGGACTAACACAGATACGCAGTATTTT
d_gene: TRBD1; v_gene: TRBV28; abundance: -; j_gene: TRBJ1-5; CDR3aa: CASSRDSFNQPQHF; CDR3nt: TGTGCCAGCAGTCGGGACAGCTTTAATCAGCCCCAGCATTTT
d_gene: -; v_gene: TRBV12-2; abundance: -; j_gene: TRBJ2-1; CDR3aa: CASRRPRTGLNKPSYNEQFF; CDR3nt: TGTGCAAGTCGTCGACCCAGGACAGGGTTAAACAAACCTTCCTACAATGAGCAGTTCTTC
d_gene: -; v_gene: TRBV11-1; abundance: -; j_gene: TRBJ2-5; CDR3aa: CASSARTLPRETQYF; CDR3nt: TGTGCCAGCAGCGCTCGGACACTCCCCCGGGAGACCCAGTACTTC
d_gene: -; v_gene: TRBV29-1; abundance: -; j_gene: TRBJ2-4; CDR3aa: CSVDVGTGAINIQYF; CDR3nt: TGCAGCGTTGATGTAGGGACGGGGGCTATAAACATTCAGTACTTC
d_gene: -; v_gene: TRBV2; abundance: -; j_gene: TRBJ2-2; CDR3aa: CANTARDLNTGELFF; CDR3nt: TGTGCCAACACCGCTCGGGACTTAAACACCGGGGAGCTGTTTTTT
d_gene: TRBD1; v_gene: TRBV19; abundance: -; j_gene: TRBJ2-5; CDR3aa: CATAQGRETQYF; CDR3nt: TGTGCCACCGCACAGGGGCGGGAGACCCAGTACTTC
d_gene: -; v_gene: TRBV11-2; abundance: -; j_gene: TRBJ2-1; CDR3aa: CASSKTSISSEQFF; CDR3nt: TGTGCCAGCAGCAAAACTAGCATCTCCAGCGAGCAGTTCTTC
d_gene: -; v_gene: TRBV5-1; abundance: -; j_gene: TRBJ2-6; CDR3aa: CASSLRTASSGANVLTF; CDR3nt: TGCGCCAGCAGCTTGAGGACAGCTAGCTCTGGGGCCAACGTCCTGACTTTC
d_gene: -; v_gene: TRBV28; abundance: few; j_gene: TRBJ1-2; CDR3aa: CASSEGNYGYTF; CDR3nt: TGTGCCAGCAGTGAGGGTAACTATGGCTACACCTTC
d_gene: -; v_gene: TRBV19; abundance: -; j_gene: TRBJ2-5; CDR3aa: CASSIGGYETQYF; CDR3nt: TGTGCCAGTAGTATAGGGGGTTACGAGACCCAGTACTTC
d_gene: -; v_gene: TRBV6-5; abundance: -; j_gene: TRBJ1-3; CDR3aa: CASMGGLSGNTIYF; CDR3nt: TGTGCCAGCATGGGGGGACTCTCTGGAAACACCATATATTTT
d_gene: -; v_gene: TRBV5-4; abundance: -; j_gene: TRBJ1-2; CDR3aa: CASSLGGTWYYTF; CDR3nt: TGTGCCAGCAGCTTGGGGGGGACATGGTACTACACCTTC
d_gene: -; v_gene: TRBV6-1; abundance: -; j_gene: TRBJ1-1; CDR3aa: CASSTQKDTEAFF; CDR3nt: TGTGCCAGCAGCACGCAGAAAGACACTGAAGCTTTCTTT
d_gene: -; v_gene: TRBV7-6; abundance: -; j_gene: TRBJ2-3; CDR3aa: CASSFNRGTDTQYF; CDR3nt: TGTGCCAGCAGCTTCAACCGGGGCACAGATACGCAGTATTTT
d_gene: TRBD1; v_gene: TRBV7-6; abundance: -; j_gene: TRBJ1-5; CDR3aa: CASSLGTGRDQPQHF; CDR3nt: TGTGCCAGCAGCCTGGGGACAGGGCGTGATCAGCCCCAGCATTTT
d_gene: TRBD1; v_gene: TRBV5-8; abundance: -; j_gene: TRBJ1-3; CDR3aa: CASSFPGTGGNTIYF; CDR3nt: TGTGCCAGCAGCTTTCCCGGGACAGGCGGAAACACCATATATTTT
d_gene: TRBD1; v_gene: TRBV28; abundance: -; j_gene: TRBJ2-7; CDR3aa: CASSLLPGQAPEQYF; CDR3nt: TGTGCCAGCAGTTTATTGCCGGGACAGGCCCCCGAGCAGTACTTC
d_gene: -; v_gene: TRBV5-8; abundance: -; j_gene: TRBJ2-5; CDR3aa: CASSRAYQETQYF; CDR3nt: TGTGCCAGCAGCCGAGCTTACCAAGAGACCCAGTACTTC
d_gene: -; v_gene: TRBV19; abundance: -; j_gene: TRBJ2-3; CDR3aa: CASSIGSLGADTQYF; CDR3nt: TGTGCCAGTAGTATAGGATCGCTCGGGGCAGATACGCAGTATTTT